This note documents a single T cell receptor (beta chain) sequence. What it binds is not known. Arm-PCR of CDR3 regions with iRepertoire HTBI primers generated TCR beta libraries. Original handling: The study identified more than 55 TRBV and some 13 TRBJ segments across samples. MiXCR, applied by TCRdb to the multiplex PCR reads, yields one record per CDR3 protein. Here the V and J calls rest on TCRdb's processing, not on the authors' analysis. The table lists hundreds of thousands of distinct CDR3 sequences, approximately 15% of them singletons. This entry belongs to a study of regulatory T cells in long-lasting Graves disease. Study as a whole: Graves' patients who were just diagnosed had used antithyroid drugs for under 3 months.

As to time point: newly diagnosed GD, antithyroid drugs for less than 3 months. RNA isolated from PBMCs was used to make the TCR library. Notes on the study in general: TCR diversity was lower in persistent Graves' patients than in newly diagnosed ones.

This sample also appeared in a second study, on T cells in Graves' hyperthyroidism and ophthalmopathy. From that paper: The HTBI primer set drove a first-round RT-PCR of the TCR CDR3.

The sample in question was peripheral blood mononuclear cells (PBMCs), obtained at new diagnosis, from a patient treated with antithyroid drugs. The sequence was obtained from a woman aged 25 to 39 with Graves disease.

Here the CDR3 DNA reads TGCGCCAGCAGAGGAGGGGGTGAGCAGTTCTTC. Translation gives CASRGGGEQFF. The chain uses TRBV5-1 and TRBJ2-1; possibly TRBD1 or TRBD2 for D (6 bases each). Germline CDR1 reads SGHRS; CDR2 reads YFSETQ. The ends were cut back, 5 bases at V and 9 bases at J, with 9 bases in the middle. CDR3 size: 11 residues.